The entry that follows covers one TCR beta chain sequence. Each Susac syndrome patient had definite or probable disease by recently defined criteria. From germline, CDR1 is SGHVS and CDR2 FQNEAQ. The CDR3 is 13 amino acids. V shed 0 bases and J shed 5 bases, with 7 bases lying between them. Random-hexamer reverse transcription was applied to about 0.5 to 1 ug RNA. MiXCR was run by TCRdb on the immunoSEQ multiplex PCR reads, yielding one entry per CDR3 protein. This table has about 120,000 distinct CDR3 sequences, 85% to 95% appearing once. The record originates from a study of CD8 T cells in Susac syndrome. Across the whole study: Patients with Susac syndrome were therapy-naive, taking corticosteroids, with some also receiving intravenous immunoglobulin, or taking intravenous immunoglobulin alone at the time their blood was drawn.

The TCR sequence derives from a human donor with Susac syndrome. Sequenced sample: CD8+ T cells from PBMCs. The V call is TRBV7-8, the J call TRBJ2-5; D ambiguous. The CDR3 here is CASSLARWETQYF. CDR3 DNA sequence: TGTGCCAGCAGCTTAGCGCGGTGGGAGACCCAGTACTTC. Full variable domain (outside the CDR3, taken from reference TRBV7-8 and TRBJ2-5): GAGVSQSPRYKVAKRGQDVALRCDPISGHVSLFWYQQALGQGPEFLTYFQNEAQLDKSGLPSDRFFAERPEGSVSTLKIQRTQQEDSAVYLCASSLARWETQYFGPGTRLLVL.